This record concerns one T cell receptor beta chain sequence. The V and J ends lost 2 bases and 4 bases, in that order; junction bases with no gene match: 19. Per germline, CDR1 LGHNA and CDR2 YNFKEQ. The CDR3 is 20 amino acids. This table comes from immunoSEQ multiplex PCR, and its TCRdb copy is limited to in-frame clones, with some not included. The data hold some 250,000 clones, with roughly 90% observed a single time. The record originates from a study of blood T cell repertoires in COVID-19. Study in general: Both acute and convalescent COVID-19 samples were obtained from the United States, Italy and Spain.

The sequenced sample was peripheral blood. The rearrangement links TRBV4-2 to TRBJ2-1; 8 bases match TRBD2. The clonotype comes from a man in his sixties with acute or convalescent COVID-19. CDR3 protein: CASSQNYGTRSQNPYNEQFF. CDR3 DNA: TGTGCCAGCAGCCAAAACTATGGGACTAGAAGCCAAAATCCTTACAATGAGCAGTTCTTC.